The T cell receptor (beta chain) under discussion was sequenced for a study of cytomegalovirus exposure and HLA in healthy donors. These donors, healthy bone marrow donors, were studied. Of note for this clone: Its antigen is unidentified.

V lost 6 bases to trimming and J lost 3 bases; unmatched junction nucleotides: 7. CDR3 size: 15 residues. Germline V gene data show CDR1 as MGHRA and CDR2 as YSYEKL. Study-level results: Equally common other TCR beta chains were less clonally expanded than HLA-associated ones, a later analysis found.

In the PCR, 60 Vbeta and 13 Jbeta primers were used. Produced via immunoSEQ multiplex PCR; TCRdb's table is partial and in-frame only. The sample consists of about 190,000 clones, about 85% of them appearing once. The specimen was PBMCs. This rearrangement joins TRBV4-1 to TRBJ2-7; 11 bases fit TRBD2. The sequence was obtained from a man in his fifties or sixties in good health and CMV-seronegative. CDR3 bases: TGCGCCAGCAGTAAGGGACTAGCGGATCTCTACGAGCAGTACTTC. It yields the protein CASSKGLADLYEQYF.